This TCR beta chain stems from a study of control samples from healthy donors and cancer patients (TCRdb year 2020). Libraries were prepared through the immunoSEQ multiplex PCR assay. TCRdb re-hosts the immuneACCESS table, in-frame sequences only. Its copies lack some clones; in the studies checked, an unresolved V gene accounts for under half of them, and the cause for the rest is not known. For this sample there are roughly 120,000 clones; more than 85% appear just once. Clones ranked in the top ten supply roughly a sixth of the sample. Concerning this clone itself: The target of this receptor is not known. No much larger clone is present one base from it, and per-base qualities are unavailable.

At the junction V is shortened by 8 bases and J by 9 bases, with 8 bases in between. The CDR3 has 10 amino acids, counting the end cysteine and phenylalanine. Only the CDR3 part of the read is kept: 30 bases, read in frame from the first base. The germline V gene (reference sequence) specifies GTSNPN as CDR1 and SVGIG as CDR2. The origin of this receptor is a woman aged 45 to 65 in good health. Recombination joined TRBV30 with TRBJ1-6; the D gene is unclear. The sample consisted of blood. The nucleotide sequence is given as TGTGCCCCCGCGGGTTCACCCCTCCACTTT. It translates to CAPAGSPLHF.